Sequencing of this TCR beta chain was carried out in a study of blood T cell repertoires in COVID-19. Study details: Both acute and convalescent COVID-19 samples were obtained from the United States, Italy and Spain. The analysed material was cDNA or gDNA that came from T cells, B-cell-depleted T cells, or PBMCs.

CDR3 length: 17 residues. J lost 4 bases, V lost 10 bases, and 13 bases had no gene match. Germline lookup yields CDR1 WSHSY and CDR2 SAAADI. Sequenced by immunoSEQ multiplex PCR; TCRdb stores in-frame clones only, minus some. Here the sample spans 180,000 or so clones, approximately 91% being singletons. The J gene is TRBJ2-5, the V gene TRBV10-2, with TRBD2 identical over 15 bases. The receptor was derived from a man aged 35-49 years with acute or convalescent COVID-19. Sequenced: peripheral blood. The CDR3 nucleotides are TGCGCCACCAGCGTTGGGACTAGCGGGGGGCTAGTAGAGACCCAGTACTTC. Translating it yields CATSVGTSGGLVETQYF.